The rows below give T cell receptor beta chains drawn from one sample of a study of blood T cell repertoires in COVID-19. TCRdb's copy holds only in-frame clones and misses some; the assay was immunoSEQ multiplex PCR. In the table there are around 84,000 clones, around nine tenths of which are singletons. The sample was peripheral blood. The receptor source for this set is a man older than 75 with active or convalescent COVID-19. CDR3s include the opening cysteine and the closing phenylalanine or tryptophan. D genes are given only for firm matches. Expanded clones get a size class; other rows say once, few or many, or leave the size out.

V gene: TRBV6-5
clone size: .
J gene: TRBJ2-5
D gene: .
CDR3 length: 14
CDR3 DNA: TGTGCCAGCAGCTCGAGCGACAGGCGGGAGACCCAGTACTTC
CDR3 protein: CASSSSDRRETQYF

V gene: TRBV11-2
clone size: .
J gene: TRBJ2-1
D gene: TRBD2
CDR3 length: 19
CDR3 DNA: TGTGCCAGCAGCTTCCTCCCCGGGACTAGCGGGAGGGTGTGGAATGAGCAGTTCTTC
CDR3 protein: CASSFLPGTSGRVWNEQFF

V gene: TRBV2
clone size: .
J gene: TRBJ2-2
D gene: TRBD2
CDR3 length: 16
CDR3 DNA: TGTGCCAGCAGTATAGCACTAGCGGGAGCGGGCGGGGAGCTGTTTTTT
CDR3 protein: CASSIALAGAGGELFF

V gene: TRBV5-4
clone size: .
J gene: TRBJ2-1
D gene: TRBD2
CDR3 length: 16
CDR3 DNA: TGTGCCAGCAGCTTGGTACAGGCGGGAGTCTACAATGAGCAGTTCTTC
CDR3 protein: CASSLVQAGVYNEQFF

V gene: TRBV7-3
clone size: .
J gene: TRBJ1-3
D gene: .
CDR3 length: 13
CDR3 DNA: TGTGCCAGCAGCTCGGGGGTTGGAAACACCATATATTTT
CDR3 protein: CASSSGVGNTIYF

V gene: TRBV12-3/TRBV12-4
clone size: .
J gene: TRBJ1-2
D gene: .
CDR3 length: 13
CDR3 DNA: TGTGCCAGCAGTTTGAGCGCAGGGGATGGCTACACCTTC
CDR3 protein: CASSLSAGDGYTF

V gene: TRBV7-6
clone size: .
J gene: TRBJ2-2
D gene: TRBD2
CDR3 length: 15
CDR3 DNA: TGTGCCAGCACTCCGACTAGCGCGGCGGCCGGGGAGCTGTTTTTT
CDR3 protein: CASTPTSAAAGELFF

V gene: TRBV2
clone size: .
J gene: TRBJ1-3
D gene: .
CDR3 length: 14
CDR3 DNA: TGTGCCAGCAGTGAAGTCAAACTCGGAAACACCATATATTTT
CDR3 protein: CASSEVKLGNTIYF

V gene: TRBV5-1
clone size: few
J gene: TRBJ2-2
D gene: TRBD1
CDR3 length: 14
CDR3 DNA: TGCGCCAGCAGCCTGGGACAGACCACCGGGGAGCTGTTTTTT
CDR3 protein: CASSLGQTTGELFF

V gene: TRBV30
clone size: .
J gene: TRBJ1-2
D gene: TRBD1
CDR3 length: 15
CDR3 DNA: TGTGCCTGGAGTGTAGGGCAGGGGGCTAACTATGGCTACACCTTC
CDR3 protein: CAWSVGQGANYGYTF

V gene: TRBV19
clone size: once
J gene: TRBJ1-5
D gene: TRBD1
CDR3 length: 13
CDR3 DNA: TGTGCCAGTAGTAGGACAGGGGCTCAGCCCCAGCATTTT
CDR3 protein: CASSRTGAQPQHF

V gene: TRBV24-1
clone size: .
J gene: TRBJ2-3
D gene: .
CDR3 length: 17
CDR3 DNA: TGTGCCACCAGTGATTTCTCTGATGCGGGAATCACAGATACGCAGTATTTT
CDR3 protein: CATSDFSDAGITDTQYF

V gene: TRBV5-1
clone size: .
J gene: TRBJ2-3
D gene: .
CDR3 length: 14
CDR3 DNA: TGCGCCAGCAGCTTGGGGGACTTCACAGATACGCAGTATTTT
CDR3 protein: CASSLGDFTDTQYF

V gene: TRBV7-9
clone size: .
J gene: TRBJ1-6
D gene: .
CDR3 length: 16
CDR3 DNA: TGTGCCAGCAGCTTAACTTCCTACAGGGCTTATTCACCCCTCCACTTT
CDR3 protein: CASSLTSYRAYSPLHF

V gene: TRBV18
clone size: .
J gene: TRBJ1-3
D gene: .
CDR3 length: 15
CDR3 DNA: TGTGCCAGCTCACCTGAGGGTCTCTCTGGAAACACCATATATTTT
CDR3 protein: CASSPEGLSGNTIYF

V gene: TRBV19
clone size: .
J gene: TRBJ1-1
D gene: TRBD1
CDR3 length: 16
CDR3 DNA: TGTGCCAGTAGTCCCAGACAGGGGGGGAAGAACACTGAAGCTTTCTTT
CDR3 protein: CASSPRQGGKNTEAFF

V gene: TRBV27
clone size: .
J gene: TRBJ1-1
D gene: TRBD1
CDR3 length: 16
CDR3 DNA: TGTGCCAGCAGTTTCCGCGACAGGGGACAGAACACTGAAGCTTTCTTT
CDR3 protein: CASSFRDRGQNTEAFF

V gene: TRBV24-1
clone size: .
J gene: TRBJ1-5
D gene: TRBD1
CDR3 length: 16
CDR3 DNA: TGTGCCACCGGGGGGACAGGGGCCAACTCGGGGCAGCCCCAGCATTTT
CDR3 protein: CATGGTGANSGQPQHF

V gene: TRBV9
clone size: once
J gene: TRBJ2-3
D gene: TRBD2
CDR3 length: 14
CDR3 DNA: TGTGCCAGCAGCAGGACTAGCAGCACAGATACGCAGTATTTT
CDR3 protein: CASSRTSSTDTQYF

V gene: TRBV5-6
clone size: .
J gene: TRBJ2-5
D gene: .
CDR3 length: 13
CDR3 DNA: TGTGCCAGCAGCTTTTCGGGGGTGGAGACCCAGTACTTC
CDR3 protein: CASSFSGVETQYF

V gene: TRBV20-1
clone size: .
J gene: TRBJ2-3
D gene: TRBD2
CDR3 length: 15
CDR3 DNA: TGCAGTGCTAGTCGGGCGGGGGGGCAACCAGATACGCAGTATTTT
CDR3 protein: CSASRAGGQPDTQYF

V gene: TRBV10-2
clone size: .
J gene: TRBJ1-4
D gene: TRBD1
CDR3 length: 14
CDR3 DNA: TGCGCCAGCAGAGCCGGGACAGGGAACGAAAAACTGTTTTTT
CDR3 protein: CASRAGTGNEKLFF

V gene: TRBV7-2
clone size: .
J gene: TRBJ1-6
D gene: TRBD1
CDR3 length: 15
CDR3 DNA: TGTGCCAGCAGCTTATCGACAGGGGGGAATTCACCCCTCCACTTT
CDR3 protein: CASSLSTGGNSPLHF

V gene: TRBV18
clone size: .
J gene: TRBJ1-3
D gene: .
CDR3 length: 16
CDR3 DNA: TGTGCCAGCTCATTCCTAGACAGAGCCTCTGGAAACACCATATATTTT
CDR3 protein: CASSFLDRASGNTIYF

V gene: TRBV9
clone size: .
J gene: TRBJ1-2
D gene: TRBD1
CDR3 length: 17
CDR3 DNA: TGTGCCAGCAGCGTAGGTCTCACCTCCGGGACAGGTTATGGCTACACCTTC
CDR3 protein: CASSVGLTSGTGYGYTF

V gene: TRBV28
clone size: once
J gene: TRBJ2-5
D gene: TRBD2
CDR3 length: 17
CDR3 DNA: TGTGCCAGCAGTTCCGCCCCACTAGCGGGGGGTGGTGAGACCCAGTACTTC
CDR3 protein: CASSSAPLAGGGETQYF

V gene: TRBV30
clone size: few
J gene: TRBJ1-6
D gene: TRBD1
CDR3 length: 15
CDR3 DNA: TGTGCCTGGGCTCGTCCTGGACAGGGAAATTCACCCCTCCACTTT
CDR3 protein: CAWARPGQGNSPLHF

V gene: TRBV5-1
clone size: .
J gene: TRBJ1-1
D gene: .
CDR3 length: 13
CDR3 DNA: TGCGCCAGCAGCTATGGTGGAGAAACTGAAGCTTTCTTT
CDR3 protein: CASSYGGETEAFF

V gene: TRBV28
clone size: .
J gene: TRBJ1-5
D gene: .
CDR3 length: 16
CDR3 DNA: TGTGCCAGCAGTTTTTCTCAGGGGACGAGCAATCAGCCCCAGCATTTT
CDR3 protein: CASSFSQGTSNQPQHF

V gene: TRBV19
clone size: .
J gene: TRBJ2-2
D gene: .
CDR3 length: 15
CDR3 DNA: TGTGCCAGTAGTTTCCGACAGCCTAACACCGGGGAGCTGTTTTTT
CDR3 protein: CASSFRQPNTGELFF

V gene: TRBV5-1
clone size: few
J gene: TRBJ1-4
D gene: .
CDR3 length: 12
CDR3 DNA: TGCGCCAGCAGCTTGCAGGGTGAAAAACTGTTTTTT
CDR3 protein: CASSLQGEKLFF

V gene: TRBV4-2
clone size: .
J gene: TRBJ2-2
D gene: TRBD1
CDR3 length: 15
CDR3 DNA: TGTGCCAGCAGCCAAGAACAGGGGGACACCGGGGAGCTGTTTTTT
CDR3 protein: CASSQEQGDTGELFF

V gene: TRBV19
clone size: .
J gene: TRBJ1-2
D gene: TRBD1
CDR3 length: 18
CDR3 DNA: TGTGCCAGTAGTATTGGAGTGCGGGACAGGGACTTTTTCTATGGCTACACCTTC
CDR3 protein: CASSIGVRDRDFFYGYTF

V gene: TRBV5-1
clone size: .
J gene: TRBJ1-5
D gene: .
CDR3 length: 14
CDR3 DNA: TGCGCCAGCAGCATCGGACAAGGGGGTCAGCCCCAGCATTTT
CDR3 protein: CASSIGQGGQPQHF

V gene: TRBV4-1
clone size: few
J gene: TRBJ1-4
D gene: TRBD1
CDR3 length: 15
CDR3 DNA: TGCGCCAGCAGCCAAGATCGGGACAGACCCGAAAAACTGTTTTTT
CDR3 protein: CASSQDRDRPEKLFF

V gene: TRBV11-2
clone size: .
J gene: TRBJ1-1
D gene: .
CDR3 length: 16
CDR3 DNA: TGTGCCAGCAGCTTAGTCTCAGGGGCTATGAACACTGAAGCTTTCTTT
CDR3 protein: CASSLVSGAMNTEAFF

V gene: TRBV6-1
clone size: .
J gene: TRBJ1-2
D gene: TRBD1
CDR3 length: 15
CDR3 DNA: TGTGCCAGCAGTGAAGCCCTGACAGGGATTTATGGCTACACCTTC
CDR3 protein: CASSEALTGIYGYTF

V gene: TRBV24-1
clone size: .
J gene: TRBJ2-1
D gene: .
CDR3 length: 11
CDR3 DNA: TGTGCCACCAGTGCAGGCAATGAGCAGTTCTTC
CDR3 protein: CATSAGNEQFF

V gene: TRBV18
clone size: .
J gene: TRBJ1-4
D gene: .
CDR3 length: 13
CDR3 DNA: TGTGCCACCCGCCGGGTCCTTAATGAAAAACTGTTTTTT
CDR3 protein: CATRRVLNEKLFF

V gene: TRBV10-2
clone size: .
J gene: TRBJ1-1
D gene: .
CDR3 length: 14
CDR3 DNA: TGCGCCAGCAGCACCGGGACTACTAACACTGAAGCTTTCTTT
CDR3 protein: CASSTGTTNTEAFF

V gene: TRBV25-1
clone size: .
J gene: TRBJ1-2
D gene: TRBD1
CDR3 length: 12
CDR3 DNA: TGTGCCAGCAGGGGACAGGTCGCCGGCTACACCTTC
CDR3 protein: CASRGQVAGYTF

V gene: TRBV6-5
clone size: .
J gene: TRBJ1-1
D gene: TRBD1
CDR3 length: 14
CDR3 DNA: TGTGCCAGCAATCTAAACAGGGGATACACTGAAGCTTTCTTT
CDR3 protein: CASNLNRGYTEAFF

V gene: TRBV19
clone size: .
J gene: TRBJ2-6
D gene: TRBD1
CDR3 length: 19
CDR3 DNA: TGTGCCAGTAGTATCAATCTAGGACAGGGAGGTTCTGGGGCCAACGTCCTGACTTTC
CDR3 protein: CASSINLGQGGSGANVLTF

V gene: TRBV6-5
clone size: .
J gene: TRBJ1-1
D gene: .
CDR3 length: 14
CDR3 DNA: TGTGCCAGCAGCCAACGGGGGGTTTTCACTGAAGCTTTCTTT
CDR3 protein: CASSQRGVFTEAFF

V gene: TRBV7-2
clone size: .
J gene: TRBJ1-2
D gene: .
CDR3 length: 13
CDR3 DNA: TGTGCCAGCAGTGTAGCAGGGTCCTATGGCTACACCTTC
CDR3 protein: CASSVAGSYGYTF

V gene: TRBV20-1
clone size: .
J gene: TRBJ2-1
D gene: TRBD2
CDR3 length: 17
CDR3 DNA: TGCAGTGCTAGTCGAGGTCTAGCGGGTCGATTTTACAATGAGCAGTTCTTC
CDR3 protein: CSASRGLAGRFYNEQFF

V gene: TRBV6-1
clone size: .
J gene: TRBJ1-1
D gene: TRBD1
CDR3 length: 16
CDR3 DNA: TGTGCCAGCAGTGTTCAGAGGGGGCGAGTGAACACTGAAGCTTTCTTT
CDR3 protein: CASSVQRGRVNTEAFF

V gene: TRBV11-2
clone size: .
J gene: TRBJ1-1
D gene: .
CDR3 length: 12
CDR3 DNA: TGTGCCAGCAGCTTAGGAGGATTTGAAGCTTTCTTT
CDR3 protein: CASSLGGFEAFF